The T cell receptor (beta chain) described here comes from a study of T cells in localized non-small cell lung cancer. The data were produced by immunoSEQ multiplex PCR, yet TCRdb's version contains in-frame clones alone and is incomplete. In the table there are tens of thousands of clones, 80% of which are singletons. The specimen comprised peripheral blood, sampled before any cancer treatment. The origin of this receptor is a female donor at least 60 years old with stage I lung adenocarcinoma.

CDR3: CASSFGTGYDEQYF. The CDR3 DNA follows: TGTGCCAGCAGTTTCGGGACAGGGTATGACGAGCAGTACTTC. The rearrangement links TRBV28 to TRBJ2-7; 9 bases are a match to TRBD1. This CDR3 has 14 amino acids. Looked up from germline, CDR1 is MDHEN and CDR2 is SYDVKM. Trimming took 3 bases from V and 5 from J; bases not matched to a gene: 5.